This TCR beta chain stems from a study of cytomegalovirus exposure and HLA in healthy donors. Study outcomes and limitations: Most subjects' HLA-A and HLA-B alleles were reportedly predicted from TCR beta sequences.

The V end lost 0 bases, the J end lost 4 bases, and 10 bases lay between the germline ends. CDR1 is SGHNT, CDR2 YYREEE, per germline (reference sequence). CDR3 length: 14 amino acids. The PCR had 60 Vbeta and 13 Jbeta primers. The repertoire was sequenced with immunoSEQ multiplex PCR; TCRdb's copy has only in-frame clones and lacks some. The table shows 120,000 to 150,000 clones, with over 80% occurring only once. Worth noting for this clone: What it recognizes is unknown.

The sample taken for sequencing was PBMCs. V and J are TRBV5-4 and TRBJ1-1; no firm D call. This clonotype was sampled from a male donor in good health and CMV-seronegative. This chain's CDR3 is CASSLAGFGTEAFF. DNA of the CDR3: TGTGCCAGCAGCTTGGCCGGGTTCGGCACTGAAGCTTTCTTT.